The T cell receptor (beta chain) under discussion was sequenced for a study of blood T cells in healthy people across ages. CDR1 MDHEN and CDR2 SYDVKM come from the germline V gene. With 6 bases removed from V and 1 base from J, the gap between germline ends came to 10 bases. This CDR3 comprises 15 residues. A sample-barcoded 5' primer and a J-beta primer mix were used in a second PCR of roughly 7 to 12 cycles. Each CDR3 protein is one row after TCRdb ran MiXCR on the 5' RACE reads. The sample shows 800,000 to 950,000 distinct CDR3 sequences, approximately 32% of them seen only once. Researchers isolated at least 6.5 million PBMCs per sample. Study-level points and caveats: CMV status of donors was unknown, possibly confounding expanded clonotype changes. Long-lived donors carried more naive CD4+ cells and greater diversity than aged donors.

This clonotype was seen repeatedly, ten times or more. Its antigen remains unknown. Separately, the same data were catalogued under a study of T cells of mothers and their children. That source adds: For cDNA synthesis, the complete extracted RNA was used (approximately 1.4 ug per 15 ul).

The chain joins TRBV28 to TRBJ2-6; D is perhaps TRBD1 (5 bases). The sequenced material came from blood. The TCR sequence derives from a woman aged 40 to 49 in good health. The CDR3 here is CASSFTGSGANVLTF. The CDR3 DNA follows: TGTGCCAGCAGCTTCACAGGTTCTGGGGCCAACGTCCTGACTTTC.